These 20 T cell receptor beta chains were sequenced from one sample in a study of T cells in Graves' hyperthyroidism and ophthalmopathy. RNA transcripts were the template for amplifying TCR beta CDR3 regions. The study used the HTBI primer set for a first-round RT-PCR of the TCR CDR3. Each CDR3 protein is one row after TCRdb ran MiXCR on the multiplex PCR reads. The sample holds 500,000 or so distinct CDR3 sequences; 16% are singletons and the top ten take approximately 30%. Sequences were obtained from blood. These receptors came from a woman between 25 and 40 years old with Graves' ophthalmopathy.

This clonotype turned up a few times. This chain connects TRBV29-1 to TRBJ2-3; 9 nucleotides line up with TRBD2. With 4 bases clipped from V and 0 bases from J, the junction kept 14 bases outside the gene matches. The CDR3 contains 18 residues. Per germline, CDR1 SQVTM and CDR2 ANQGSEA. The CDR3 sequence: CSVVGASGVHTSTDTQYF. The CDR3, as DNA: TGCAGCGTTGTTGGGGCTAGCGGGGTGCACACTAGCACAGATACGCAGTATTTT.

This clonotype has more than one count but fewer than ten. The J gene is TRBJ2-5, the V gene TRBV12-3 or TRBV12-4, with 12 bases aligning to TRBD2. CDR3 size: 16 residues. Trimming removed 5 bases from V and 3 bases from J; junction bases left unmatched: 7. DNA for the CDR3: TGTGCCAGCAGTCAGCTAGCGGGAGGGGGGAAAGAGACCCAGTACTTC. Amino acid sequence: CASSQLAGGGKETQYF.

Ten or more counts support this clonotype. This sequence joins TRBV20-1 and TRBJ2-7; the D call may be TRBD1 or TRBD2 (5 bases each). V lost 0 bases to trimming and J lost 2 bases, with 14 bases between them. This CDR3 has 15 amino acids. Looked up from germline, CDR1 is DFQATT and CDR2 is SNEGSKA (reference sequence). The chain's CDR3 is CSARDSGLGPYEQYF. In DNA, the CDR3 is TGCAGTGCTAGAGATTCAGGGTTGGGACCCTACGAGCAGTACTTC.

The chain is built from TRBV19 and TRBJ1-1; 8 nucleotides line up with TRBD1. The CDR3 length is 15 residues. After removal of 3 bases from V and 0 bases from J, the junction contained 3 bases not matched to a gene. In germline, CDR1 is LNHDA, CDR2 SQIVND (reference sequence). In nucleotides, the CDR3 is TGTGCCAGTAGTATCCAGGGGGCAATGAACACTGAAGCTTTCTTT. Its protein product is CASSIQGAMNTEAFF.

There are many counts of this clonotype. The V call is TRBV5-1, the J call TRBJ2-7, with 7 bases that match TRBD1. Germline CDR1 is SGHRS and CDR2 is YFSETQ. This CDR3 is 14 amino acids long. CDR3 loop: CATSQGVDSYEQYF. The CDR3 DNA is TGCGCGACCTCCCAGGGGGTGGACTCCTACGAGCAGTACTTC. The full variable domain, rest sourced from reference TRBV5-1 and TRBJ2-7, is KAGVTQTPRYLIKTRGQQVTLSCSPISGHRSVSWYQQTPGQGLQFLFEYFSETQRNKGNFPGRFSGRQFSNSRSEMNVSTLELGDSALYLCATSQGVDSYEQYFGPGTRLTVT.

This clonotype showed up just a few times. This rearrangement joins TRBV6-4 to TRBJ2-2; D is possibly TRBD1 (5 bases). The CDR3 is made up of 13 amino acids. The germline V gene has CDR1 MRHNA and CDR2 SNTAGT. The V gene lost 2 bases and the J gene lost 6 bases, with 7 bases spanning the gap. In nucleotides, the CDR3 is TGTGCCAGCAGTGACAACAGGCCCGGGGAGCTGTTTTTT. Its protein is CASSDNRPGELFF.

This clonotype occurred a few times. This chain links TRBV12-3 or TRBV12-4 with TRBJ2-7; weak D call: TRBD2 (5 bases). V was cut by 3 bases and J by 1 base, with 13 bases left in between. CDR3 length equals 15 residues. CDR3 loop: CASSFRRLNSYEQYF. The CDR3 DNA follows: TGTGCCAGCAGTTTTCGCAGACTAAATTCCTACGAGCAGTACTTC.

This clonotype was observed at least ten times. This CDR3 is CASQLTQNTGELFF. The DNA of the CDR3 is TGTGCCAGCCAGCTTACTCAGAACACCGGGGAGCTGTTTTTT. V is TRBV18 and J is TRBJ2-2; no reliable D call. Trimming cost V 8 bases and J 1 base, with 11 bases left between them. CDR1 is KGHSH and CDR2 is LQKENI in the germline V gene. The CDR3 sequence is 14 residues long.

This clonotype was observed at least ten times. This chain links TRBV7-9 with TRBJ1-1; 10 bases agree with TRBD1. CDR3 size: 17 residues. J gave up 3 bases and V 4 bases, and 11 bases lay outside the gene matches. Germline assignment: CDR1 SEHNR and CDR2 FQNEAQ (reference sequence). The CDR3 protein is CASSSSPGTGVHTEAFF. The CDR3 DNA reads TGTGCCAGCAGCTCCAGTCCCGGGACAGGGGTTCACACTGAAGCTTTCTTT.

V is TRBV12-3 or TRBV12-4 and J is TRBJ2-1; 10 bases line up with TRBD2. This CDR3 is 16 amino acids long. Trimming cost V 1 base and J 4 bases; bases outside gene matches: 4. Here the CDR3 reads CASSLELAGLYNEQFF. The CDR3 region has the DNA TGTGCCAGCAGTTTAGAACTAGCGGGATTATACAATGAGCAGTTCTTC.

This chain connects TRBV29-1 to TRBJ1-4; TRBD1 matches 7 bases. The CDR3 is 13 residues long. With 6 bases clipped from V and 3 bases from J, the junction kept 4 bases outside the gene matches. Germline V CDR1 and CDR2: SQVTM, ANQGSEA. The CDR3 bases are TGCAGCGTCTATGGGACAGCTAATGAAAAACTGTTTTTT. Translation: CSVYGTANEKLFF.

At least ten counts were recorded for this clonotype. V and J are TRBV5-1 and TRBJ2-7, with a weak D call TRBD1 (5 bases). CDR3 length: 15 residues. The germline V gene encodes CDR1 SGHRS and CDR2 YFSETQ. V lost 0 bases to trimming and J lost 7 bases, with 17 bases between them. CDR3 nucleotide sequence: TGCGCCAGCAGCTTGGGGATAGGGGCCCGGATTGAGCAGTACTTC. It codes for CASSLGIGARIEQYF.

The sample holds a few counts of this clonotype. This rearrangement joins TRBV7-2 to TRBJ2-1, with 8 nucleotides matching TRBD2. From germline, CDR1 is SGHTA and CDR2 FQGNSA. This CDR3 comprises 17 residues. J lost 0 bases, V lost 2 bases, and 6 bases had no gene match. The CDR3 coding sequence is TGTGCCAGCAGCTTACCCGGCGGGAGGAGCTCCTACAATGAGCAGTTCTTC. It is translated as CASSLPGGRSSYNEQFF.

CDR3 DNA: TGTGCCAGCTTGCCAGGGTGGCAAGAGACCCAGTACTTC. Encoded protein: CASLPGWQETQYF. This sequence joins TRBV6-1 and TRBJ2-5; D possibly corresponds to TRBD1 (5 bases). Germline-derived CDR1 and CDR2 are MNHNS and SASEGT. Between the trimmed V and J ends, which lost 8 bases and 2 bases, there was a span of 12 bases. The length of the CDR3 is 13 residues.

This clonotype was picked up many times. The rearrangement uses TRBV27 and TRBJ2-5; 12 bases align to TRBD2. The CDR3 is 15 residues long. The germline gives CDR1 MNHEY, CDR2 SMNVEV (reference sequence). V lost 5 bases to trimming and J lost 2 bases; unmatched junction nucleotides: 3. The CDR3 is CASSLAGGPQETQYF. The CDR3, as DNA: TGTGCCAGCAGTCTAGCGGGAGGGCCACAAGAGACCCAGTACTTC.

The table lists this clonotype with a few counts. The genes are TRBV5-1 and TRBJ2-3, with TRBD1 as a possible D gene (6 bases). Germline V gives CDR1 SGHRS, CDR2 YFSETQ. The length of the CDR3 is 15 residues. V was cut by 4 bases and J by 5 bases, with 17 bases left in between. Written as DNA, the CDR3 is TGCGCCAGCAGCCCAAAGGAACTAGGGGGAGATACGCAGTATTTT. It codes for CASSPKELGGDTQYF.

This clonotype was counted only a few times. The chain combines TRBV20-1 with TRBJ1-2; D unclear. CDR3 length: 11 amino acids. Trimming took off 1 base at V and 3 bases at J, with 3 bases between the two ends. Germline V gives CDR1 DFQATT, CDR2 SNEGSKA (reference sequence). The CDR3 spells CSARGYYGYTF. In nucleotides, the CDR3 is TGCAGTGCTAGAGGGTACTATGGCTACACCTTC.

In regard to this clonotype: At one end the junction does not follow the germline gene, possibly because of a read error. The V call is TRBV6-5, the J call TRBJ2-1; the D gene is possibly TRBD1 (6 bases). There are 16 residues in the CDR3. Germline V gene data show CDR1 as MNHEY and CDR2 as SVGAGI. CDR3 protein: CASSDSGAGRGNEQFF. The DNA for the CDR3 is TGTGCCAGCAGTGACTCAGGGGCAGGAAGGGGCAATGAGCAGTTCTTC.

The chain links TRBV28 to TRBJ2-1; D might be TRBD1 (6 bases). Per the germline V gene, CDR1 is MDHEN and CDR2 is SYDVKM. Trimming took 11 bases from V and 5 from J, leaving 16 bases between them. There are 13 residues in the CDR3. The CDR3 DNA sequence: TGTGCCGGCACTCAGGGGTCGCACAATGAGCAGTTCTTC. Translation gives CAGTQGSHNEQFF.

This clonotype was observed many times. This chain connects TRBV7-3 to TRBJ2-3; unclear D gene. V was cut by 3 bases and J by 2 bases, with 12 bases left in between. The CDR3 loop spans 15 amino acids. The germline gives CDR1 SGHTA, CDR2 FQGTGA. This CDR3 is CASSFLGDFTDTQYF. In DNA, the CDR3 is TGTGCCAGCAGCTTCCTAGGAGATTTCACAGATACGCAGTATTTT.